Presented here are 5 T cell receptor beta chains from one specimen sequenced in a study of blood T cell repertoires in COVID-19. Sequencing used immunoSEQ multiplex PCR; TCRdb keeps in-frame clones, though not all of them. In the table there are 200,000 to 250,000 clones, approximately 86% of which are singletons. Sequences were obtained from PBMCs or T cells enriched from blood (not recorded which). Source of these receptors: a woman aged 45-60 years with acute COVID-19.

V and J are TRBV28 and TRBJ1-2, with 10 bases identical to TRBD1. Trimming took 5 bases from V and 0 from J; bases not matched to a gene: 9. Germline V CDR1 and CDR2: MDHEN, SYDVKM. This CDR3 spans 17 amino acids. CDR3 bases: TGTGCCAGCAGTCCCGGGACAGGGGCGCGGACTAACTATGGCTACACCTTC. This sequence encodes CASSPGTGARTNYGYTF.

This rearrangement joins TRBV5-6 to TRBJ1-2; D may be TRBD1 (6 bases). CDR3 length equals 16 residues. Deletions cut 0 bases from V and 2 bases from J, with 14 bases between. Germline V lookup: CDR1 SGHDT, CDR2 YYEEEE. The CDR3 loop is CASSLVGAGPNYGYTF. The CDR3 nucleotides read TGTGCCAGCAGCTTGGTGGGGGCAGGGCCCAACTATGGCTACACCTTC. Supplemented by reference TRBV5-6 and TRBJ1-2, the full variable domain reads DAGVTQSPTHLIKTRGQQVTLRCSPKSGHDTVSWYQQALGQGPQFIFQYYEEEERQRGNFPDRFSGHQFPNYSSELNVNALLLGDSALYLCASSLVGAGPNYGYTFGSGTRLTVV.

The chain joins TRBV2 to TRBJ1-2, with D unresolved. The CDR3 runs to 12 residues. Trimming cost V 5 bases and J 8 bases, with 12 bases left between them. Germline assignment: CDR1 SNHLY and CDR2 FYNNEI. This CDR3 reads CASSTGNGGYTF. The CDR3 DNA is TGTGCCAGCAGTACGGGAAATGGAGGCTACACCTTC.

The V gene is TRBV6-2 or TRBV6-3, the J gene TRBJ1-1, with D uncertain. The CDR3 runs to 15 residues. Looked up from germline, CDR1 is MNHEY and CDR2 is SVGEGT. V was cut by 3 bases and J by 5 bases, with 16 bases left in between. The CDR3 loop is CASSYFAGVRTEAFF. In DNA form, the CDR3 reads TGTGCCAGCAGTTATTTCGCCGGGGTTAGGACTGAAGCTTTCTTT.

The CDR3 region has the DNA TGTGCCAGTAGTATTCGGACAGGCCTGAGGACAGATACGCAGTATTTT. Protein sequence: CASSIRTGLRTDTQYF. The chain uses TRBV19 and TRBJ2-3; 7 nucleotides align to TRBD1. This CDR3 spans 16 amino acids. Germline V gives CDR1 LNHDA, CDR2 SQIVND (reference sequence). The J segment lost 3 bases and the V segment lost 3 bases, leaving 9 bases of the junction unmatched.